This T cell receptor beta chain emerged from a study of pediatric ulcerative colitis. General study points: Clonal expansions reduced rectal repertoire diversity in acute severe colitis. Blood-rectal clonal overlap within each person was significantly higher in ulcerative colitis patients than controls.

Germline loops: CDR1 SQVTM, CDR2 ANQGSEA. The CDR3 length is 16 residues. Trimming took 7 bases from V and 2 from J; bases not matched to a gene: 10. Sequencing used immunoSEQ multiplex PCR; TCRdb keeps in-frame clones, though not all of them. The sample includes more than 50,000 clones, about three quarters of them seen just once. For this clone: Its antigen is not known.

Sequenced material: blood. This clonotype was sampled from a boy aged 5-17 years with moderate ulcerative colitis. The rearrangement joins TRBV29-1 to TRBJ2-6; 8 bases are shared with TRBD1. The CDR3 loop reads CSATPTGAAGANVLTF. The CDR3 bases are TGCAGCGCCACTCCGACAGGGGCGGCTGGGGCCAACGTCCTGACTTTC. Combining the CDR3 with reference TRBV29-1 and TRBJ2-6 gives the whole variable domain SAVISQKPSRDICQRGTSLTIQCQVDSQVTMMFWYRQQPGQSLTLIATANQGSEATYESGFVIDKFPISRPNLTFSTLTVSNMSPEDSSIYLCSATPTGAAGANVLTFGAGSRLTVL.